This TCR beta chain was retrieved from a study of blood T cell repertoires in COVID-19. Study overall: Acute-phase and convalescent COVID-19 samples originated in the United States, Italy and Spain. Sources were T cells, B-cell-depleted T cells, or PBMCs; the material itself was cDNA or gDNA.

Original analysis: Nucleated cell counts were estimated from reference gene primer amplification. TCRdb's copy holds only in-frame clones and misses some; the assay was immunoSEQ multiplex PCR. V and J calls and clone size are those listed in that table; D and trimming were worked out from the DNA. Seen here are some 270,000 clones, about 89% observed once, and the top ten hold about 1.7%. V lost 9 bases and J lost 0, with 6 bases in between. The length of the CDR3 is 12 residues. Germline CDR1 and CDR2: LNHDA and SQIVND (reference sequence). Notes on this clone: This sample includes further DNA sequences coding for the same CDR3.

This receptor was taken from a woman aged 55-69 years who had recovered from COVID-19. V is TRBV19 and J is TRBJ1-5, with D unclear. The sample comprised peripheral blood. The CDR3 nucleotides are TGTGCCAGCTCGGGTAGCAATCAGCCCCAGCATTTT. Translation gives CASSGSNQPQHF.